This T cell receptor beta chain emerged from a study of blood T cells in healthy people across ages. Study-wide findings and caveats: Estimates of total diversity, which came from one million sequenced T cells, were considered to be underestimates. Relative to aged donors, long-lived donors carried more naive CD4+ cells and displayed higher diversity.

A word on this clonotype: The antigen is undetermined.

A J-beta primer mix and a sample-barcoded 5' primer were used in a second PCR of roughly 6 to 11 cycles. TCRdb redid the calling of the 5' RACE reads with MiXCR, one entry per CDR3 protein. The table records about 900,000 distinct CDR3 sequences, 62% of them present only once. The germline V and J ends were trimmed by 1 base and 5 bases, with 16 bases remaining between them. The germline V gene encodes CDR1 MNHNY and CDR2 SVGAGI (reference sequence). This CDR3 has 16 amino acids. Isolated per sample were at least 6 million PBMCs. Sequencing was done on a sample of blood. This chain connects TRBV6-6 to TRBJ2-3, with D hard to call. The sequence was collected from a man aged 25-40 years in good health. The DNA of the CDR3 is TGTGCCAGCAGTTACTTGGCCCCCATAGGTTTAGATACGCAGTATTTT. Encoded protein: CASSYLAPIGLDTQYF.